The 26 T cell receptor delta chains in this list originate from one sample, sequenced in a study of gamma-delta T cells after stem cell transplantation. TCRdb redid clone calling on the RT-PCR reads using CATT. The profile shows approximately 1,500 delta-chain clones, roughly 6.7% of them singletons. The sequencing input was gamma-delta T cells. The receptors shown here come from a human donor. It is not recorded whose cells these are; they may come from a transplant donor.

This clone has only a few counts. This DNA translates differently at residue 8 from the TCRdb protein, which is that of a much larger clone; a read error is likely, and the protein shown is the DNA's own translation. This chain connects TRDV3 to TRDJ1; TRDD3 agrees at 10 bases. CDR1 and CDR2 from the germline V gene are TVYSNPD and GDNSRS (reference sequence). The CDR3 is 18 residues long. The J segment lost 0 bases and the V segment lost 1 base, leaving 14 bases of the junction unmatched. CDR3 sequence (DNA): TGTGCCTTTATCGCCTTCCTTGGGGGGATACGGGACACCGATAAACTCATCTTT. Protein: CAFIAFLGGIRDTDKLIF.

There are a few counts of this clone. A single base is all that separates this from a far larger clone, so a read error is likely. J is TRDJ3 and V is TRDV2; the match to TRDD3 covers 9 bases. Trimming at V came to 3 bases and at J to 5 bases, leaving 22 bases not matched to a gene. This CDR3 is 22 amino acids long. Germline CDR1 and CDR2: GEAIGNYY and EKD. The CDR3 here is CACDPVLGDLTKNTRDTRQMFF. The CDR3 nucleotides are TGTGCCTGTGACCCGGTACTGGGGGACCTCACGAAAAACACCCGGGACACCCGACAGATGTTTTTC.

This clone has only a few counts. This DNA translates differently at residue 7 from the TCRdb protein, which is that of a much larger clone; a read error is likely, and the protein shown is the DNA's own translation. J is TRDJ1 and V is TRDV2, with 13 bases lining up with TRDD3. V lost 0 bases to trimming and J lost 1 base; unmatched junction nucleotides: 16. Germline CDR1 reads GEAIGNYY; CDR2 reads EKD. The CDR3 sequence is 21 residues long. The DNA for the CDR3 is TGTGCCTGTGACACCGTCGACAAGACTCAACTGGGGGATACGAGCACCGATAAACTCATCTTT. Translation gives CACDTVDKTQLGDTSTDKLIF.

The CDR3 DNA reads TGTGCTCTTGGGGCCGAACCCGGACGGACCCTGGGGGATAGCGATAAACTCATCTTT. It is translated as CALGAEPGRTLGDSDKLIF. V usage is TRDV1 and J usage is TRDJ1; 10 bases are a match to TRDD3. The J segment lost 4 bases and the V segment lost 4 bases, leaving 18 bases of the junction unmatched. The V gene's germline CDR1 is TSWWSYY and CDR2 QGS. The CDR3 consists of 19 residues.

This clone was observed a few times. This probably arose from a read error, given a far larger clone one base away. The chain joins TRDV2 to TRDJ3; 13 bases are a match to TRDD3. This CDR3 has 19 amino acids. Germline values: CDR1 GEAIGNYY, CDR2 EKD. The CDR3 sequence is CARDTVLGDTSWDTRQMFF. As DNA, the CDR3 is TGTGCCCGTGACACCGTACTGGGGGATACGTCGTGGGACACCCGACAGATGTTTTTC.

This clone was seen a handful of times. This is likely an artifact of a read error, given a far larger clone one base away. The same CDR3 can be traced to other DNA sequences in this sample. This chain joins TRDV2 and TRDJ1; D gene uncertain. The V gene's germline CDR1 is GEAIGNYY and CDR2 EKD. The CDR3 has 14 residues. V lost 0 bases and J lost 5, with 12 bases in between. CDR3 nucleotides: TGTGCCTGTGACACCGTAGAGCACGGGGATAAACTCATCTTT. Encoded protein: CACDTVEHGDKLIF.

By share, this clone counts as medium-sized. With a far larger clone one base away, a read error is the likely cause. V gene TRDV2 combines with J gene TRDJ1; 13 nucleotides agree with TRDD3. The CDR3 sequence is 18 residues long. Germline V gene lookup returns CDR1 GEAIGNYY and CDR2 EKD. CDR3 residues: CARDPLLGDTRDTDKLIF. CDR3 in DNA: TGTGCCCGTGACCCACTACTGGGGGATACGCGGGACACCGATAAACTCATCTTT.

This clone was found a few times. This DNA's translation and the protein TCRdb lists, from a much larger clone, do not match at residue 7, likely due to a read error; the protein shown is translated from the DNA. This chain connects TRDV1 to TRDJ1; TRDD3 matches at 7 bases. The CDR3 totals 21 residues. Germline lookup yields CDR1 TSWWSYY and CDR2 QGS. With V trimmed by 4 bases and J by 0 bases, 23 bases remained unmatched. Written as DNA, the CDR3 is TGTGCTCTTGGGGTTCCCCTCCTCATGGGCGGATACGCAAGGTACACCGATAAACTCATCTTT. Amino acids: CALGVPLLMGGYARYTDKLIF.

On this clone: The protein held in TCRdb is that of a much larger clone and does not match this DNA's translation at residue 4, likely because of a read error; the protein shown is translated from the DNA. V is TRDV2 and J is TRDJ1, with TRDD3 matching over 12 bases. Germline V lookup: CDR1 GEAIGNYY, CDR2 EKD. The J segment lost 0 bases and the V segment lost 5 bases, leaving 18 bases of the junction unmatched. CDR3 length equals 20 residues. CDR3 protein: CACGTLLNDWGIQDTDKLIF. The DNA of the CDR3 is TGTGCCTGTGGCACACTCTTGAACGACTGGGGGATACAGGACACCGATAAACTCATCTTT.

This clone was found a few times. TCRdb attributes to this sequence the protein of a much larger clone, which differs from the DNA translation at residue 8; a read error is likely, and the protein displayed is translated from the DNA. The chain couples TRDV2 to TRDJ1; TRDD3 aligns across 7 bases. This CDR3 has 21 amino acids. J gave up 4 bases and V 0 bases, and 25 bases lay outside the gene matches. Per germline, CDR1 GEAIGNYY and CDR2 EKD. CDR3 residues: CACDTVPPAGGRHLTGDKLIF. Written as DNA, the CDR3 is TGTGCCTGTGACACCGTTCCACCTGCTGGGGGTCGCCACCTAACCGGCGATAAACTCATCTTT.

Only a few counts were recorded for this clone. The likely explanation is a read error, given a far larger clone one base away. At the DNA level, this CDR3 is encoded by other sequences in the same sample as well. V gene TRDV2 combines with J gene TRDJ1; perhaps TRDD3 as D (5 bases). Germline V gene sequence: CDR1 GEAIGNYY, CDR2 EKD. CDR3 size: 16 residues. The CDR3 DNA follows: TGTGCCTGTGACGGATTAATGGGGAGTAACACTGATAAACTCATCTTT. It codes for CACDGLMGSNTDKLIF.

Of note for this clone: A far more abundant clone sits one base away, making this likely a read error. This chain joins TRDV2 and TRDJ3; the match to TRDD3 covers 9 bases. The V segment lost 5 bases and the J segment 2 bases; nucleotides outside the gene matches: 21. The CDR3 contains 22 residues. Germline CDR1 GEAIGNYY, CDR2 EKD. Here the CDR3 reads CACGPVLGDLTKNTWDTRQMFF. The CDR3, as DNA: TGTGCCTGTGGCCCGGTACTGGGGGACCTCACGAAAAACACCTGGGACACCCGACAGATGTTTTTC.

This clone was seen a few times. With a far larger clone one base away, a read error is the likely cause. Other DNA sequences in the same sample also yield this CDR3. The rearrangement links TRDV2 to TRDJ1; TRDD3 matches at 11 bases. The CDR3 spans 18 residues. The V gene end was trimmed by 7 bases and the J gene end by 0 bases; junction bases not matched to a gene: 15. Germline CDR1 GEAIGNYY, CDR2 EKD. The CDR3 nucleotides read TGTGCCTGCGACTCCCTAATGGGGGATACGCTCTACACCGATAAACTCATCTTT. It yields the protein CACDSLMGDTLYTDKLIF.

This clone is termed medium-sized. This likely traces to a read error, being one base from a far larger clone. Other DNA sequences in the same sample also yield this CDR3. This chain joins TRDV2 and TRDJ1; the D is unclear. CDR3 length: 16 amino acids. V shed 3 bases and J shed 0 bases, with 16 bases lying between them. Germline values: CDR1 GEAIGNYY, CDR2 EKD. The CDR3, as DNA: TGTGCCTGTGACGCTCTAAATTCCCCGTACACCGATAAACTCATCTTT. It codes for CACDALNSPYTDKLIF.

Remarks on this clone: The protein TCRdb lists belongs to a much larger clone and differs from this DNA's translation at residue 5, which points to a read error; the protein shown is made from the DNA. J is TRDJ1 and V is TRDV2; the D gene could be TRDD2 or TRDD3 (6 bases each). Germline values: CDR1 GEAIGNYY, CDR2 EKD. V was cut by 3 bases and J by 5 bases, with 36 bases left in between. There are 21 residues in the CDR3. The CDR3, as DNA: TGTGCCTGTGACGCCTTACCGTACTTTTCCAGTAGTCCTACGTGGGGGGATAAACTCATCTTT. Translation: CACDALPYFSSSPTWGDKLIF.

This clone has only a few counts. Given a far larger clone just one base away, this is likely a sequencing read error. The sample has other DNA sequences that encode this CDR3 too. V gene TRDV2 combines with J gene TRDJ1; 8 nucleotides match TRDD3. With 1 base clipped from V and 0 bases from J, the junction kept 15 bases outside the gene matches. CDR3 length equals 19 residues. Germline-derived CDR1 and CDR2 are GEAIGNYY and EKD. In nucleotides, the CDR3 is TGTGCCTGTGACACGGTGAAAACTGGGGGGTACGTCTACACCGATAAACTCATCTTT. Translating it yields CACDTVKTGGYVYTDKLIF.

This clone is medium-sized (0.01 to 0.1%). This likely came from a read error, as a far larger clone is one base away. The V call is TRDV2, the J call TRDJ3, with D hard to call. CDR3 length: 18 amino acids. Per the germline V gene, CDR1 is GEAIGNYY and CDR2 is EKD. The CDR3 is CACGTVSTRSWDTRQMFF. DNA of the CDR3: TGTGCCTGTGGCACCGTAAGTACCCGCTCCTGGGACACCCGACAGATGTTTTTC.

About this clone: The protein given by TCRdb reflects a much larger clone and differs at residue 7 from this DNA's translation, likely from a read error; the protein shown is the DNA's translation. The J gene is TRDJ1, the V gene TRDV2; D unclear. The CDR3 extends over 13 amino acids. The germline CDR1 and CDR2 sequences are GEAIGNYY and EKD. CDR3 bases: TGTGCCTGCGACATCGAGTTCACCGATAAACTCATCTTT. This translates into CACDIEFTDKLIF.

To note about this clone: TCRdb lists the protein of a much larger clone for this DNA, which differs at residue 13, so this is likely a read error; the protein given here is translated from the DNA itself. J is TRDJ3 and V is TRDV2; 8 bases agree with TRDD3. The CDR3 runs 19 residues. CDR1 and CDR2 from the germline V gene are GEAIGNYY and EKD. CDR3 DNA: TGTGCCTGTGACCTACTGGGGGCTCGGAGCTCCTGGGGCACCCGACAGATGTTTTTC. It encodes CACDLLGARSSWGTRQMFF.

By its share, this clone is large. The chain employs TRDV2 and TRDJ1; 11 bases match TRDD3. Germline V gene lookup returns CDR1 GEAIGNYY and CDR2 EKD. CDR3 length: 16 amino acids. J lost 3 bases, V lost 1 base, and 6 bases had no gene match. The CDR3 region has the DNA TGTGCCTGTGACACGCTGGGGGATACTAGGGCCGATAAACTCATCTTT. Amino acids: CACDTLGDTRADKLIF.

There are a few counts of this clone. Only one base separates this from a far larger clonotype, so it likely reflects a read error. The same CDR3 arises from other DNA sequences in this sample as well. The rearrangement links TRDV2 to TRDJ1, with TRDD3 matching over 13 bases. The length of the CDR3 is 16 residues. CDR1 is GEAIGNYY, CDR2 EKD, per germline. The CDR3 nucleotides read TGTGCCTGTGACACACTGGGGGATACGCGGACCGATAAACTCATCTTC. Its translation is CACDTLGDTRTDKLIF.

The sample holds a few counts of this clone. A far larger clone is just one base off, so this is likely a read error. In the same sample, other DNA sequences code for this CDR3. The J gene is TRDJ1, the V gene TRDV2; D ambiguous. The CDR3 contains 14 residues. Germline assignment: CDR1 GEAIGNYY and CDR2 EKD. The V gene lost 5 bases and the J gene lost 0 bases, with 12 bases spanning the gap. In nucleotides, the CDR3 is TGTGCCTGTGTGAGCCTGGAGTACACCGATAAACTCATCTTT. Translated, it gives CACVSLEYTDKLIF.

Only a few counts were recorded for this clone. This likely reflects a read error, since a far larger clone is one base away. Other DNA variants within this sample encode the same CDR3. The chain links TRDV2 to TRDJ1, with TRDD3 as a possible D gene (7 bases). The germline CDR1 and CDR2 sequences are GEAIGNYY and EKD. This CDR3 contains 22 residues. V gave up 0 bases and J gave up 10 bases, with 41 bases separating them. In nucleotides, the CDR3 is TGTGCCTGTGACACCGTGTTATCCTTCCGAGACCAACCTACTGGAGGATACGAAGGACTCATCTTT. Protein sequence: CACDTVLSFRDQPTGGYEGLIF.

This clone was seen a few times. The mismatch at residue 13 between this DNA's translation and the TCRdb protein of a much larger clone likely reflects a read error; the protein shown is translated from the DNA. CDR3 amino acids: CACDIITGGYGGGPDKLIF. DNA for the CDR3: TGTGCCTGTGACATCATTACTGGGGGATACGGGGGGGGCCCCGATAAACTCATCTTT. The gene calls are TRDV2 and TRDJ1; TRDD3 matches 13 bases. The J segment lost 3 bases and the V segment lost 2 bases, leaving 14 bases of the junction unmatched. The germline gives CDR1 GEAIGNYY, CDR2 EKD. This CDR3 spans 19 amino acids.

This clone showed up just a few times. TCRdb assigns this DNA the protein of a much larger clone, which departs from its translation at residue 7; this likely reflects a read error, and the protein shown comes from translating the DNA. This rearrangement joins TRDV1 to TRDJ1; 9 bases align to TRDD3. The CDR3 is made up of 18 amino acids. Trimming at V came to 0 bases and at J to 3 bases, leaving 11 bases not matched to a gene. Germline CDR1 reads TSWWSYY; CDR2 reads QGS. The CDR3 DNA follows: TGTGCTCTTGGGGAACTGGGGGATCTGGGGGGATACCCCGATAAACTCATCTTT. Protein product: CALGELGDLGGYPDKLIF.

This clone has only a few counts. TCRdb's entry gives the protein of a much larger clone, which mismatches this DNA's translation at residue 4, likely from a read error; the protein reported here is translated from the DNA. J is TRDJ1 and V is TRDV2, with 13 bases that match TRDD3. The ends lost 5 bases at V and 0 bases at J; junction bases unmatched: 20. The CDR3 has 21 residues. Germline lookup yields CDR1 GEAIGNYY and CDR2 EKD. CDR3 protein: CACGSVLLGDTGTLNTDKLIF. The CDR3 region has the DNA TGTGCCTGTGGCTCCGTCCTACTGGGGGATACGGGGACCCTGAACACCGATAAACTCATCTTT.